These 21 T cell receptor beta chains were sequenced from one sample in a study of T-cell memory formation after mild COVID-19. TCRdb used MiXCR to reprocess the 5' RACE reads, holding one entry per CDR3 protein. This table holds hundreds of thousands of distinct CDR3 sequences, about 15% found once. The sequencing sample was made of PBMCs or a T cell subset sorted from them (not recorded which). The receptors shown here come from a man between 18 and 29 years old who had mild COVID-19 (a few samples of this study predate the infection). Cell type and time point are not known.

The V and J genes are TRBV11-2 and TRBJ1-1; no clear D. Trimming took off 7 bases at V and 0 bases at J, with 15 bases between the two ends. Germline values: CDR1 SGHAT, CDR2 FQNNGV. The CDR3 runs to 15 residues. CDR3 protein: CASNDRPELNTEAFF. The DNA of the CDR3 is TGTGCCAGCAACGATCGTCCAGAATTGAACACTGAAGCTTTCTTT. The variable domain in full, completed from reference TRBV11-2 and TRBJ1-1, reads EAGVAQSPRYKIIEKRQSVAFWCNPISGHATLYWYQQILGQGPKLLIQFQNNGVVDDSQLPKDRFSAERLKGVDSTLKIQPAKLEDSAVYLCASNDRPELNTEAFFGQGTRLTVV.

This clonotype occurred a few times. This chain joins TRBV10-3 and TRBJ1-2; D remains unclear. Trimming pared 0 bases from V and 5 bases from J, leaving 7 bases between. Germline V gives CDR1 ENHRY, CDR2 SYGVKD. This CDR3 spans 13 amino acids. CDR3 bases: TGTGCCATCAGTGAGTCGAGAGGATATGGCTACACCTTC. This gives the protein CAISESRGYGYTF.

This clonotype was counted once. V usage is TRBV7-3 and J usage is TRBJ1-2; 12 bases fit TRBD1. This CDR3 has 16 residues. CDR1 and CDR2 (germline): SGHTA, FQGTGA. V lost 5 bases, J lost 4 bases, and 8 bases stayed unmatched. The CDR3 loop reads CASSPPGQGARYGYTF. Here the CDR3 DNA reads TGTGCCAGCAGCCCCCCGGGACAGGGGGCTCGCTATGGCTACACCTTC.

The chain joins TRBV6-1 to TRBJ2-1; D gene ambiguous. Germline V CDR1 and CDR2: MNHNS, SASEGT. The V end was cut by 2 bases, the J end by 6 bases, with 26 bases between. The CDR3 is 19 amino acids. As DNA, the CDR3 is TGTGCCAGCAGTGAACTTTTGTCGTACGGCCCTTCAGGCTTCAATGAGCAGTTCTTC. Encoded protein: CASSELLSYGPSGFNEQFF.

This clonotype appeared many times. V is TRBV29-1 and J is TRBJ2-7, with D tentatively TRBD1 (5 bases). CDR3 length: 15 amino acids. Germline values: CDR1 SQVTM, CDR2 ANQGSEA. V was trimmed by 1 base and J by 4 bases, leaving 17 bases between them. CDR3 nucleotides: TGCAGCGTTGAAGGTCAGGGTTCAGGAAGTTACGAGCAGTACTTC. It translates to CSVEGQGSGSYEQYF.

The V and J genes are TRBV28 and TRBJ1-6, with TRBD1 as a possible D gene (5 bases). The CDR3 has 13 amino acids. In germline, CDR1 is MDHEN, CDR2 SYDVKM. V was trimmed by 2 bases and J by 10 bases, leaving 9 bases between them. The DNA of the CDR3 is TGTGCCAGCAGTTTAACGGGGGAGTCACCCCTCCACTTT. This encodes CASSLTGESPLHF.

The chain has TRBV6-5 and TRBJ2-3, with D maybe TRBD2 (7 bases). Looked up from germline, CDR1 is MNHEY and CDR2 is SVGAGI. The CDR3 loop spans 15 amino acids. Trimming cost V 2 bases and J 1 base, with 10 bases left between them. CDR3 bases: TGTGCCAGCAGTTACGTGCGGGGGCGCACAGATACGCAGTATTTT. Its translation: CASSYVRGRTDTQYF.

This clonotype has only a few counts. The V and J genes are TRBV7-2 and TRBJ2-5; D is ambiguous. CDR3 length equals 15 residues. Germline loops: CDR1 SGHTA, CDR2 FQGNSA. The ends were cut back, 1 base at V and 3 bases at J, with 12 bases in the middle. This CDR3 is CASSLVSLREETQYF. CDR3 bases: TGTGCCAGCAGCTTAGTCTCGCTCAGAGAAGAGACCCAGTACTTC.

The table lists this clonotype with a few counts. The chain links TRBV20-1 to TRBJ2-7; D is perhaps TRBD2 (6 bases). CDR1 is DFQATT and CDR2 is SNEGSKA in the germline V gene (reference sequence). CDR3 length equals 13 residues. Trimming took 6 bases from V and 4 from J, leaving 16 bases between them. CDR3 coding DNA: TGCAGTGCCTCACGGGACTTAGGGTACGAGCAGTACGTC. Its protein is CSASRDLGYEQYV.

The rearrangement joins TRBV20-1 to TRBJ2-5; possibly TRBD2 for D (5 bases). This CDR3 has 13 amino acids. V shed 2 bases and J shed 7 bases, with 14 bases lying between them. Germline CDR1 reads DFQATT; CDR2 reads SNEGSKA (reference sequence). The CDR3: CSARWASSGTQYF. CDR3 DNA: TGCAGTGCTAGATGGGCTAGCTCCGGGACCCAGTACTTC.

This clonotype occurred a few times. The chain's CDR3 is CASSYSIGSGDKTDTQYF. In nucleotides, the CDR3 is TGTGCCAGCAGTTACTCCATCGGGAGCGGGGATAAGACAGATACGCAGTATTTT. This chain uses TRBV6-2 or TRBV6-3 with TRBJ2-3; 7 positions agree with TRBD2. CDR3 length: 18 residues. Germline V gene lookup returns CDR1 MNHEY and CDR2 SVGEGT. V lost 0 bases, J lost 3 bases, and 12 bases stayed unmatched.

The table lists this clonotype with a few counts. The chain is built from TRBV11-2 and TRBJ2-3; D call uncertain. V lost 0 bases and J 5 bases, leaving 15 bases between the germline ends. Germline V gene data show CDR1 as SGHAT and CDR2 as FQNNGV. The CDR3 consists of 16 residues. The CDR3 DNA sequence: TGTGCCAGCAGCTTAGATCACCCTACCAATGGAGATACGCAGTATTTT. Protein product: CASSLDHPTNGDTQYF.

This clonotype came up a few times. V usage is TRBV12-3 or TRBV12-4 and J usage is TRBJ1-2, with D unresolved. This CDR3 region has 13 residues. The V end lost 8 bases, the J end lost 3 bases, and 13 bases lay between the germline ends. The CDR3 loop is CASSLGWDYGYTF. In DNA, the CDR3 is TGTGCCAGCTCCTTAGGGTGGGACTATGGCTACACCTTC.

V gene TRBV27 combines with J gene TRBJ1-6; D unresolved. In germline, CDR1 is MNHEY, CDR2 SMNVEV (reference sequence). The CDR3 is made up of 13 amino acids. V lost 4 bases and J lost 6, with 7 bases in between. CDR3 sequence (DNA): TGTGCCAGCAGTTCGAGGGTTAATTCACCCCTCCACTTT. Protein: CASSSRVNSPLHF.

There are a few counts of this clonotype. The J gene is TRBJ2-5, the V gene TRBV10-3; TRBD2 agrees at 14 bases. This CDR3 is 18 amino acids long. V shed 3 bases, J shed 3 bases, and the junction held 9 bases outside the gene matches. CDR1 and CDR2 (germline): ENHRY, SYGVKD. CDR3 in DNA: TGTGCCATCAGTGAAGGACCGGGACTAGCGGGGGAGGAAGAGACCCAGTACTTC. Protein product: CAISEGPGLAGEEETQYF.

V usage is TRBV5-1 and J usage is TRBJ1-2, with 7 bases identical to TRBD1. This CDR3 has 14 amino acids. V shed 2 bases, J shed 5 bases, and the junction held 6 bases outside the gene matches. Germline V gene sequence: CDR1 SGHRS, CDR2 YFSETQ. The CDR3 spells CASSFGTDAYGYTF. In DNA form, the CDR3 reads TGCGCCAGCAGCTTCGGGACAGATGCGTATGGCTACACCTTC.

The chain employs TRBV6-5 and TRBJ1-1; the D is unclear. Germline V CDR1 and CDR2: MNHEY, SVGAGI. V dropped 2 bases and J dropped 0 bases, with 4 bases sitting between them. The CDR3 sequence is 13 residues long. CDR3 protein: CASSYGMNTEAFF. CDR3 in DNA: TGTGCCAGCAGTTACGGCATGAACACTGAAGCTTTCTTT.

This chain joins TRBV27 and TRBJ1-1; D uncertain. The CDR3 contains 13 residues. V was pared by 6 bases and J by 3 bases, with 11 bases between. Germline CDR1 MNHEY, CDR2 SMNVEV (reference sequence). CDR3 coding DNA: TGTGCCAGCAGCATGGGAGGTCACACTGAAGCTTTCTTT. Its translation is CASSMGGHTEAFF.

In its sample, this clonotype was seen a few times. One end of the junction is discordant with germline, which a read error may explain. CDR3 in DNA: TGTGCCACCAGCGCGATCGTCCACGAGCAGTACTTC. This gives the protein CATSAIVHEQYF. The chain recombines TRBV5-6 with TRBJ2-7, with D hard to call. The CDR3 spans 12 residues. CDR1 and CDR2 (germline): SGHDT, YYEEEE.

This clonotype showed up just a few times. This chain joins TRBV7-2 and TRBJ2-3; 13 bases map to TRBD2. V shed 5 bases and J 2 bases; nucleotides not matched to a gene: 7. CDR1 and CDR2 from the germline V gene are SGHTA and FQGNSA. The CDR3 consists of 17 residues. CDR3 in DNA: TGTGCCAGCAGCCCCCGGACTAGCGGGGGAGACACAGATACGCAGTATTTT. Its protein is CASSPRTSGGDTDTQYF.

The V and J genes are TRBV2 and TRBJ2-3; 7 bases align to TRBD1. CDR1 is SNHLY and CDR2 is FYNNEI in the germline V gene. J lost 4 bases, V lost 8 bases, and 9 bases had no gene match. The CDR3 length is 14 residues. In nucleotides, the CDR3 is TGTGCCAGCCCTAGGGGGCTCGGAGCAGATACGCAGTATTTT. It is translated as CASPRGLGADTQYF.